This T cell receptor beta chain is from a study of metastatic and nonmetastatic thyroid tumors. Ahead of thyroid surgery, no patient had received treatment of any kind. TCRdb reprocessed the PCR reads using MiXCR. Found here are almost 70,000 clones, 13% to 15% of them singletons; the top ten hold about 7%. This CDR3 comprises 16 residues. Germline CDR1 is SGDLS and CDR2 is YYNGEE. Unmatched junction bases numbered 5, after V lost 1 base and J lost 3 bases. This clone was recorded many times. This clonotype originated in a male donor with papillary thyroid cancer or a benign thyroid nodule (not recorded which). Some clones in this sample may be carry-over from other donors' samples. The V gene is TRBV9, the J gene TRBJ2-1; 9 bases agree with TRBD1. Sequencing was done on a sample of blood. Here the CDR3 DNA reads TGTGCCAGCAGCGTAAGGGGGGACAGGGACTACAATGAGCAGTTCTTC. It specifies CASSVRGDRDYNEQFF.